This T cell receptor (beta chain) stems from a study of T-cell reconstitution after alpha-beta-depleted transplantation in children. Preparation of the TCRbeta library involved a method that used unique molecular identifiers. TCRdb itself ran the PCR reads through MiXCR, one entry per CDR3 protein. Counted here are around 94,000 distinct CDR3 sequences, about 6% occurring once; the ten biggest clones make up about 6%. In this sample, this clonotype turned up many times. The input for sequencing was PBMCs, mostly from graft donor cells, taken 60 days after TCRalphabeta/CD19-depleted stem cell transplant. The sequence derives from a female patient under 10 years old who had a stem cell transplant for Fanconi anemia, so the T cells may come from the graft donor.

This CDR3 is CASKQGSLAGGITYEQYF. CDR3 bases: TGTGCCAGCAAACAGGGTAGTCTAGCGGGAGGGATAACCTACGAGCAGTACTTC. This chain uses TRBV28 with TRBJ2-7; 12 bases are shared with TRBD2. This CDR3 has 18 residues. V dropped 7 bases and J dropped 2; count of bases not matched to a gene: 15. Germline V CDR1 and CDR2: MDHEN, SYDVKM. The complete variable domain, with remaining parts taken from reference TRBV28 and TRBJ2-7, reads DVKVTQSSRYLVKRTGEKVFLECVQDMDHENMFWYRQDPGLGLRLIYFSYDVKMKEKGDIPEGYSVSREKKERFSLILESASTNQTSMYLCASKQGSLAGGITYEQYFGPGTRLTVT.